This TCR beta chain appears in the sequencing data of a study of blood T cell repertoires in COVID-19. At the level of the study: T cells, B-cell-depleted T cells, or PBMCs supplied cDNA or gDNA.

Germline V lookup: CDR1 SNHLY, CDR2 FYNNEI. V gave up 5 bases and J gave up 8 bases, with 18 bases separating them. The CDR3 consists of 15 residues. Measured with immunoSEQ multiplex PCR; TCRdb has only the in-frame clones, and not every one. The sample has about 83,000 clones, more than 75% seen once. The sequencing sample was made of peripheral blood. This receptor was obtained from an older man with active or convalescent COVID-19. The rearrangement uses TRBV2 and TRBJ1-4; maybe TRBD1 (5 bases). The CDR3 loop reads CASSKRQFLGEKLFF. DNA of the CDR3: TGTGCCAGCAGTAAAAGACAGTTCCTGGGGGAAAAACTGTTTTTT.